These 27 T cell receptor beta chains were sequenced from one sample in a study of shared T cell receptors in the human thymus (TCRdb year 2021). Library method: the immunoSEQ multiplex PCR assay. Imported from immuneACCESS, the table was reduced by TCRdb to in-frame sequences with V and J called. These copies leave out some clones; in studies compared against another copy, an unresolved V gene accounts for under half, and the cause of the remainder is not known. This sample has fewer than 700,000 clones in its table, and roughly 90% of those were observed once. 0.0085% to 0.012% of the sample lies in the top ten. This same sample was also part of a study on human thymus T cells.

Sequencing was performed on thymocytes. The origin of the receptors is a boy under two years old with a congenital heart defect. Donor details come from another sample of the same person, matched by shared clones.

This chain connects TRBV28 to TRBJ2-7; D remains ambiguous. Trimming removed 2 bases from V and 5 bases from J, with 13 bases in between. The CDR3 totals 14 residues. Germline lookup yields CDR1 MDHEN and CDR2 SYDVKM. In nucleotides, the CDR3 is TGTGCCAGCAGTTTACCGCTGAACGCGGACGAGCAGTACTTC. Translating it yields CASSLPLNADEQYF.

V and J are TRBV5-1 and TRBJ2-5; perhaps TRBD2 as D (6 bases). V was clipped by 4 bases and J by 2 bases, with 9 bases between them. Germline CDR1 reads SGHRS; CDR2 reads YFSETQ. The CDR3 consists of 13 residues. The CDR3 nucleotides read TGCGCCAGCAGCAAGGGACTTCAAGAGACCCAGTACTTC. It specifies CASSKGLQETQYF.

The gene calls are TRBV30 and TRBJ2-7; TRBD1 is a possible D gene (5 bases). Germline V gives CDR1 GTSNPN, CDR2 SVGIG (reference sequence). The CDR3 is made up of 13 amino acids. The V end lost 5 bases, the J end lost 0 bases, and 11 bases lay between the germline ends. The CDR3 is CAWAQVHSYEQYF. In DNA form, the CDR3 reads TGTGCCTGGGCACAGGTCCACTCCTACGAGCAGTACTTC.

V and J are TRBV7-2 and TRBJ2-1; possibly TRBD2 for D (6 bases). Between the trimmed V and J ends, which lost 1 base and 5 bases, there was a span of 21 bases. Looked up from germline, CDR1 is SGHTA and CDR2 is FQGNSA. CDR3 length equals 18 residues. CDR3 DNA sequence: TGTGCCAGCAGCTTAGGAGGCTTGCAAGGCGGGAACGACAATGAGCAGTTCTTC. This translates into CASSLGGLQGGNDNEQFF.

The chain uses TRBV4-1 and TRBJ1-5, with 9 bases matching TRBD1. Germline loops: CDR1 MGHRA, CDR2 YSYEKL. The CDR3 length is 22 residues. V dropped 0 bases and J dropped 1; count of bases not matched to a gene: 19. The CDR3 nucleotides are TGCGCCAGCAGCCAAGAGATCCTCCTGGACAGGGGTGGTTGGGTGAGCAATCAGCCCCAGCATTTT. It is translated as CASSQEILLDRGGWVSNQPQHF.

This sequence joins TRBV19 and TRBJ2-7, with a possible D match to TRBD1 (6 bases). V was trimmed by 8 bases and J by 3 bases, leaving 11 bases between them. The CDR3 consists of 12 residues. Germline assignment: CDR1 LNHDA and CDR2 SQIVND (reference sequence). CDR3 sequence: CASRARGYEQYF. CDR3 coding DNA: TGTGCCAGTCGCGCCAGGGGCTACGAGCAGTACTTC.

This clone showed up just once. The V call is TRBV5-1, the J call TRBJ2-1; D is perhaps TRBD2 (5 bases). V shed 6 bases and J shed 8 bases, with 18 bases lying between them. CDR1 and CDR2 (germline): SGHRS, YFSETQ. The CDR3 extends over 14 amino acids. The chain's CDR3 is CASTPGWYGDEQFF. CDR3 DNA: TGCGCCAGCACCCCCGGGTGGTACGGGGATGAGCAGTTCTTC. Filled out from reference TRBV5-1 and TRBJ2-1, the complete variable domain reads KAGVTQTPRYLIKTRGQQVTLSCSPISGHRSVSWYQQTPGQGLQFLFEYFSETQRNKGNFPGRFSGRQFSNSRSEMNVSTLELGDSALYLCASTPGWYGDEQFFGPGTRLTVL.

Here the CDR3 DNA reads TGTGCCAGCAGCTTAGTGACGCGGGAGAGGGGCAATGAGCAGTTCTTC. This sequence encodes CASSLVTRERGNEQFF. This chain joins TRBV11-3 and TRBJ2-1, with 7 bases that match TRBD2. CDR1 and CDR2 from the germline V gene are SGHNT and YENEEA. The V and J ends lost 1 base and 6 bases, in that order; junction bases with no gene match: 9. The length of the CDR3 is 16 residues.

The chain has TRBV2 and TRBJ2-7, with D possibly being TRBD1 (6 bases). Deletions cut 2 bases from V and 2 bases from J, with 10 bases between. Germline CDR1 SNHLY, CDR2 FYNNEI. The CDR3 contains 14 residues. CDR3 residues: CASSEFSGAYEQYF. The DNA of the CDR3 is TGTGCCAGCAGTGAATTCTCAGGGGCCTACGAGCAGTACTTC.

V and J are TRBV4-2 and TRBJ1-4, with D unresolved. Germline CDR1 and CDR2: LGHNA and YNFKEQ. Trimming shortened V by 0 bases and J by 8 bases, and 16 bases separated the two germline ends. CDR3 length: 16 residues. This CDR3 reads CASSQDLSAEGEKLFF. The CDR3 DNA sequence: TGTGCCAGCAGCCAAGATCTTTCGGCAGAGGGAGAAAAACTGTTTTTT.

The rearrangement joins TRBV6-5 to TRBJ2-2, with TRBD1 as a possible D gene (5 bases). In germline, CDR1 is MNHEY, CDR2 SVGAGI. Trimming pared 5 bases from V and 6 bases from J, leaving 10 bases between. There are 13 residues in the CDR3. Here the CDR3 reads CASSKIGAGELFF. The CDR3 DNA follows: TGTGCCAGCAGTAAGATAGGGGCCGGGGAGCTGTTTTTT.

This rearrangement joins TRBV27 to TRBJ2-7, with D perhaps matching TRBD2 (7 bases). The CDR3 extends over 13 amino acids. Germline V gene data show CDR1 as MNHEY and CDR2 as SMNVEV (reference sequence). The V end lost 6 bases, the J end lost 5 bases, and 14 bases lay between the germline ends. DNA for the CDR3: TGTGCCAGCAGGGCCGGGGGGCGGGACGAGCAGTACTTC. This sequence encodes CASRAGGRDEQYF.

The gene calls are TRBV5-4 and TRBJ2-7; 7 positions match TRBD1. The V gene end was trimmed by 2 bases and the J gene end by 4 bases; junction bases not matched to a gene: 3. Germline values: CDR1 SGHNT, CDR2 YYREEE (reference sequence). The CDR3 length is 13 residues. The CDR3 region is CASSLGGLYEQYF. The CDR3 DNA is TGTGCCAGCAGCTTAGGGGGCTTGTACGAGCAGTACTTC.

The rearrangement uses TRBV5-1 and TRBJ2-1; the match to TRBD2 covers 8 bases. Germline CDR1 SGHRS, CDR2 YFSETQ. The J segment lost 10 bases and the V segment lost 8 bases, leaving 11 bases of the junction unmatched. This CDR3 comprises 13 residues. The DNA for the CDR3 is TGCGCCAGTGTGGGGCTAGCGGGTGCCGAGCAGTTCTTC. It is translated as CASVGLAGAEQFF.

This clone has just a few counts. This chain joins TRBV7-8 and TRBJ2-1, with a tentative D call TRBD1 (6 bases). This CDR3 contains 12 residues. Trimming stripped 5 bases from V and 8 bases from J, with 10 bases between. Germline V gene sequence: CDR1 SGHVS, CDR2 FQNEAQ. The CDR3 nucleotides read TGTGCCAGCAGCCCGAGGGGGTATGAGCAGTTCTTC. The encoded protein is CASSPRGYEQFF.

CDR3 residues: CASSPHRASGLPTYNEQFF. Written as DNA, the CDR3 is TGCGCCAGCAGTCCCCACAGGGCGTCGGGACTACCAACCTACAATGAGCAGTTCTTC. The chain combines TRBV23-1 with TRBJ2-1; D may be TRBD2 (7 bases). TRBV23-1 is recorded as an ORF, its role being uncertain. The CDR3 totals 19 residues. Between the trimmed V and J ends, which lost 4 bases and 2 bases, there was a span of 24 bases.

The rearrangement joins TRBV28 to TRBJ1-5; 7 bases map to TRBD1. Germline V gene sequence: CDR1 MDHEN, CDR2 SYDVKM. V lost 6 bases and J lost 0; bases outside the gene matches: 5. This CDR3 region has 15 residues. The CDR3 DNA sequence: TGTGCCAGCAGCCCGGGGGACAGTAGCAATCAGCCCCAGCATTTT. Translating it yields CASSPGDSSNQPQHF.

This sequence joins TRBV19 and TRBJ2-2; the match to TRBD1 covers 7 bases. V gave up 7 bases and J gave up 5 bases; unmatched junction bases: 13. Germline loops: CDR1 LNHDA, CDR2 SQIVND (reference sequence). This CDR3 region has 16 residues. The CDR3 region is CASTLSRDSRTGELFF. The CDR3 nucleotides are TGTGCCAGTACCTTAAGCCGGGACAGCCGGACCGGGGAGCTGTTTTTT.

The CDR3 spells CASSHEGGRVNEQYF. CDR3 sequence (DNA): TGTGCCAGCAGCCACGAGGGGGGGAGAGTCAACGAGCAGTACTTC. The gene calls are TRBV5-6 and TRBJ2-7; perhaps TRBD2 as D (7 bases). This CDR3 is 15 amino acids long. V was clipped by 4 bases and J by 5 bases, with 19 bases between them. The germline V gene encodes CDR1 SGHDT and CDR2 YYEEEE.

This chain links TRBV9 with TRBJ1-5, with D perhaps matching TRBD1 (5 bases). The CDR3 spans 16 residues. CDR1 is SGDLS and CDR2 is YYNGEE in the germline V gene. The ends were cut back, 3 bases at V and 0 bases at J, with 13 bases in the middle. CDR3 residues: CASSAGGSNSNQPQHF. The CDR3 nucleotides read TGTGCCAGCAGCGCCGGGGGGAGTAATAGCAATCAGCCCCAGCATTTT.

This clone has just one count. The V gene is TRBV6-1, the J gene TRBJ2-3; 13 positions match TRBD2. The CDR3 is 22 residues long. With V trimmed by 0 bases and J by 0 bases, 15 bases remained unmatched. The germline V gene has CDR1 MNHNS and CDR2 SASEGT. Here the CDR3 reads CASSEANRTSGSIPPSTDTQYF. In DNA, the CDR3 is TGTGCCAGCAGTGAAGCTAATAGGACTAGCGGGAGTATCCCTCCTAGCACAGATACGCAGTATTTT.

V usage is TRBV28 and J usage is TRBJ1-1, with D tentatively TRBD1 (5 bases). The CDR3 sequence is 13 residues long. The germline CDR1 and CDR2 sequences are MDHEN and SYDVKM. Trimming cost V 4 bases and J 1 base, with 7 bases left between them. The CDR3 bases are TGTGCCAGCAGTTCAGACAGGAACACTGAAGCTTTCTTT. Its protein product is CASSSDRNTEAFF.

The chain couples TRBV11-3 to TRBJ2-1; D unresolved. From germline, CDR1 is SGHNT and CDR2 YENEEA. CDR3 length: 13 amino acids. The V and J ends lost 7 bases and 6 bases respectively, with 13 bases between them. The CDR3 loop reads CASTLYGANEQFF. The CDR3 DNA reads TGTGCCAGCACCCTCTACGGAGCCAATGAGCAGTTCTTC.

In its sample, this clone was seen once. CDR3 sequence reads: CASSPSARPHTEAFF. The CDR3 DNA reads as TGTGCCAGCAGCCCGTCCGCCAGGCCCCACACTGAAGCTTTCTTT. The chain carries TRBV5-5 and TRBJ1-1, with unresolved D. The CDR3 runs to 15 residues. CDR1 and CDR2 from the germline V gene are SGHKS and YYEKEE (reference sequence). V was pared by 4 bases and J by 3 bases, with 16 bases between.

This chain uses TRBV14 with TRBJ1-2, with 8 bases that match TRBD1. Trimming removed 1 base from V and 8 bases from J; junction bases left unmatched: 6. The CDR3 has 14 amino acids. Germline lookup yields CDR1 SGHDN and CDR2 FVKESK. CDR3 bases: TGTGCCAGCAGCCAAGTCGGACAGGGAAAAGGCTACACCTTC. Translated: CASSQVGQGKGYTF.

The J gene is TRBJ2-5, the V gene TRBV28, with D maybe TRBD1 (5 bases). The V and J ends lost 3 bases and 5 bases respectively, with 13 bases between them. Germline CDR1 reads MDHEN; CDR2 reads SYDVKM. CDR3 size: 14 residues. CDR3 sequence reads: CASSFKGSGETQYF. CDR3 in DNA: TGTGCCAGCAGTTTTAAGGGGTCTGGGGAGACCCAGTACTTC.

The rearrangement uses TRBV28 and TRBJ1-5; D remains ambiguous. V shed 3 bases and J shed 0 bases, with 9 bases lying between them. The CDR3 runs 15 residues. From germline, CDR1 is MDHEN and CDR2 SYDVKM. The CDR3 DNA sequence: TGTGCCAGCAGTTTCGGGTTCTATAGCAATCAGCCCCAGCATTTT. Translated, it gives CASSFGFYSNQPQHF.